The 13 T cell receptor beta chains in this list originate from one sample, sequenced in a study of response to subunit inactivated influenza vaccine. TCRdb fed the RT-PCR reads into MiXCR, producing one record per CDR3 protein. The sample has 750,000 to 850,000 distinct CDR3 sequences; roughly 18% are singletons. The material was PBMCs from blood, obtained about 5 days after vaccination. These TCRs come from a man aged 50-60 years who received an inactivated influenza vaccine.

The chain carries TRBV20-1 and TRBJ2-7, with D unresolved. The CDR3 sequence is 11 residues long. Germline CDR1 and CDR2: DFQATT and SNEGSKA (reference sequence). Between the trimmed V and J ends, which lost 6 bases and 3 bases, there was a span of 9 bases. The CDR3 loop is CSAETVYEQYF. The CDR3 DNA reads TGCAGTGCCGAGACTGTCTACGAGCAGTACTTC.

A few counts support this clonotype. The genes are TRBV9 and TRBJ2-5, with 8 bases lining up with TRBD1. This CDR3 is 14 amino acids long. Germline V gene data show CDR1 as SGDLS and CDR2 as YYNGEE. Trimming removed 1 base from V and 1 base from J; junction bases left unmatched: 0. CDR3 nucleotide sequence: TGTGCCAGCAGCGTACAGGGGGCCCAAGAGACCCAGTACTTC. Translated: CASSVQGAQETQYF.

In its sample, this clonotype was seen a few times. The genes are TRBV5-1 and TRBJ2-7; D is unresolved. CDR3 length equals 16 residues. CDR1 and CDR2 (germline): SGHRS, YFSETQ. V was clipped by 4 bases and J by 0 bases, with 17 bases between them. The CDR3 DNA sequence: TGCGCCAGCAGCCCCGAGTGGCCCACGAACTCCTACGAGCAGTACTTC. It encodes CASSPEWPTNSYEQYF.

The CDR3: CASSAVTGYEQYF. CDR3 in DNA: TGCGCCAGCAGCGCCGTCACAGGCTACGAGCAGTACTTC. The V and J genes are TRBV5-1 and TRBJ2-7, with D maybe TRBD1 (5 bases). The CDR3 contains 13 residues. Germline lookup yields CDR1 SGHRS and CDR2 YFSETQ. Trimming cost V 4 bases and J 3 bases, with 11 bases left between them.

This clonotype was recorded a few times. This chain joins TRBV12-3 or TRBV12-4 and TRBJ2-1; either TRBD1 or TRBD2 may supply D (5 bases each). Trimming left V 3 bases short and J 5 bases short, with 14 bases between. The CDR3 loop spans 15 amino acids. In nucleotides, the CDR3 is TGTGCCAGCAGTTTGTTGGGGCAGGGAGACAATGAGCAGTTCTTC. Translation: CASSLLGQGDNEQFF.

The chain is built from TRBV10-3 and TRBJ2-3; TRBD2 might be the D (5 bases). Between the trimmed V and J ends, which lost 7 bases and 3 bases, there was a span of 8 bases. Per germline, CDR1 ENHRY and CDR2 SYGVKD. The CDR3 loop spans 12 amino acids. CDR3 coding DNA: TGTGCCATCAACCGAGGGACAGATACGCAGTATTTT. Its translation: CAINRGTDTQYF.

The sample holds many counts of this clonotype. V is TRBV20-1 and J is TRBJ2-7, with a weak D call TRBD2 (6 bases). The CDR3 contains 12 residues. V lost 4 bases to trimming and J lost 4 bases, with 11 bases between them. Germline values: CDR1 DFQATT, CDR2 SNEGSKA (reference sequence). CDR3 loop: CSANRDSYEQYF. DNA for the CDR3: TGCAGTGCTAACCGGGACTCTTACGAGCAGTACTTC.

This chain uses TRBV12-3 or TRBV12-4 with TRBJ2-7; D is perhaps TRBD1 (5 bases). The CDR3 extends over 15 amino acids. The ends were cut back, 3 bases at V and 4 bases at J, with 16 bases in the middle. The CDR3 sequence: CASSFQGNGEYEQYF. The DNA for the CDR3 is TGTGCCAGCAGTTTTCAGGGAAATGGGGAATACGAGCAGTACTTC.

This clonotype turned up a few times. The chain couples TRBV12-3 or TRBV12-4 to TRBJ2-7; the D call may be TRBD1 or TRBD2 (5 bases each). The CDR3 extends over 12 amino acids. V dropped 5 bases and J dropped 6 bases, with 11 bases sitting between them. The CDR3 protein is CASSDYRGEQYF. The CDR3 region has the DNA TGTGCCAGCAGTGACTATAGGGGCGAGCAGTACTTC.

V usage is TRBV30 and J usage is TRBJ2-1; 8 bases match TRBD2. The CDR3 length is 16 residues. The V and J ends lost 2 bases and 1 base, in that order; junction bases with no gene match: 7. Germline CDR1 and CDR2: GTSNPN and SVGIG (reference sequence). The CDR3 sequence: CAWSRLAGGSYNEQFF. The CDR3 DNA sequence: TGTGCCTGGAGTCGCCTGGCGGGGGGTTCCTACAATGAGCAGTTCTTC. The complete variable domain, with remaining parts taken from reference TRBV30 and TRBJ2-1, reads SQTIHQWPATLVQPVGSPLSLECTVEGTSNPNLYWYRQAAGRGLQLLFYSVGIGQISSEVPQNLSASRPQDRQFILSSKKLLLSDSGFYLCAWSRLAGGSYNEQFFGPGTRLTVL.

The chain couples TRBV20-1 to TRBJ1-6; D is ambiguous. V lost 6 bases and J 0 bases, leaving 18 bases between the germline ends. CDR1 and CDR2 from the germline V gene are DFQATT and SNEGSKA (reference sequence). The CDR3 length is 17 residues. As DNA, the CDR3 is TGCAGTGCAAGAATAAACAGCGAGAGCTCCTATAATTCACCCCTCCACTTT. Its translation is CSARINSESSYNSPLHF.

This clonotype appeared once. A read error may explain this, as a much larger clone is one base away. The genes are TRBV7-9 and TRBJ2-7; D is uncertain. The CDR3 consists of 13 residues. Germline V gene lookup returns CDR1 SEHNR and CDR2 FQNEAQ (reference sequence). The V end lost 6 bases, the J end lost 3 bases, and 12 bases lay between the germline ends. CDR3 in DNA: TGTGCCAGCAGACACTGGGATGGCTACGAGCAGTACTTC. This encodes CASRHWDGYEQYF.

This chain uses TRBV28 with TRBJ2-2; 7 bases are shared with TRBD2. The CDR3 runs to 15 residues. The trim removed 6 bases at V and 3 bases at J, leaving 7 bases unmatched. The V gene's germline CDR1 is MDHEN and CDR2 SYDVKM. The CDR3 DNA follows: TGTGCCAGCAGCCCCCTGCGGGGGTACACCGGGGAGCTGTTTTTT. Encoded protein: CASSPLRGYTGELFF.